This is a list of T cell receptor beta chains from one sample in a study of blood T cell repertoires in COVID-19. Assay: immunoSEQ multiplex PCR; the TCRdb copy retains only in-frame clones and omits some. The sample carries 120,000 or so clones, around 88% recorded once. Sequencing used peripheral blood. The receptors shown here come from a man older than 75 with active or convalescent COVID-19. Each CDR3 is given with its conserved first and last residue. The order of the fields is D gene, clone size, V gene, J gene, CDR3 DNA, CDR3 protein. A D gene is named only where the DNA matches it firmly. The size field is filled for only some rows; it gives once, few, many or a size class.

d_call: TRBD1
clone_size: -
v_call: TRBV4-3
j_call: TRBJ1-1
cdr3_nt: TGCGCCAGCAGCCACTATGACAGGGCCAACACTGAAGCTTTCTTT
cdr3_aa: CASSHYDRANTEAFF

d_call: TRBD1
clone_size: -
v_call: TRBV7-2
j_call: TRBJ2-7
cdr3_nt: TGTGCCAGCAGCTCCTCCCTACAGGGGGCGCTCTACGAGCAGTACTTC
cdr3_aa: CASSSSLQGALYEQYF

d_call: -
clone_size: -
v_call: TRBV7-3
j_call: TRBJ2-3
cdr3_nt: TGTGCCAGCAGCCCCAACCCCAGGGAAACTAGCACAGATACGCAGTATTTT
cdr3_aa: CASSPNPRETSTDTQYF

d_call: TRBD1
clone_size: -
v_call: TRBV7-2
j_call: TRBJ1-4
cdr3_nt: TGTGCCAGCAGCCCTATCGGGACAGATAATGAAAAACTGTTTTTT
cdr3_aa: CASSPIGTDNEKLFF

d_call: TRBD1
clone_size: -
v_call: TRBV7-2
j_call: TRBJ2-7
cdr3_nt: TGTGCCAGCAGCTTAAGGGGACAGGGGGCCGCTTCCAACGAGCAGTACTTC
cdr3_aa: CASSLRGQGAASNEQYF

d_call: -
clone_size: -
v_call: TRBV2
j_call: TRBJ2-6
cdr3_nt: TGTGCCATGGCGGACTCTAGCTCTGGGGCCAACGTCCTGACTTTC
cdr3_aa: CAMADSSSGANVLTF

d_call: -
clone_size: once
v_call: TRBV5-1
j_call: TRBJ2-5
cdr3_nt: TGCGCCAGCAGCTTGGGAACTATACAAGAGACCCAGTACTTC
cdr3_aa: CASSLGTIQETQYF

d_call: TRBD2
clone_size: few
v_call: TRBV7-9
j_call: TRBJ2-2
cdr3_nt: TGTGCCAGCAGCTCGACTAGCTATCTCGGCACCGGGGAGCTGTTTTTT
cdr3_aa: CASSSTSYLGTGELFF

d_call: -
clone_size: -
v_call: TRBV12-3/TRBV12-4
j_call: TRBJ2-5
cdr3_nt: TGTGCCAGCAGTTTATCGGGGGGCGAGACCCAGTACTTC
cdr3_aa: CASSLSGGETQYF

d_call: -
clone_size: -
v_call: TRBV7-2
j_call: TRBJ1-5
cdr3_nt: TGTGCCAGCAGCTTCCAGGGAAATCAGCCCCAGCATTTT
cdr3_aa: CASSFQGNQPQHF

d_call: TRBD1
clone_size: -
v_call: TRBV6-5
j_call: TRBJ2-3
cdr3_nt: TGTGCCACTACCCCTGGACAGGGTGGCCTGGATACGCAGTATTTT
cdr3_aa: CATTPGQGGLDTQYF

d_call: -
clone_size: -
v_call: TRBV28
j_call: TRBJ2-2
cdr3_nt: TGTGCCAGCAGTTTAACTAGATACACCGGGGAGCTGTTTTTT
cdr3_aa: CASSLTRYTGELFF

d_call: -
clone_size: -
v_call: TRBV10-3
j_call: TRBJ1-2
cdr3_nt: TGTGCCATCAGTGATCAAAGGACAAACTATGGCTACACCTTC
cdr3_aa: CAISDQRTNYGYTF